The 24 T cell receptor beta chains presented below share a single source sample, sequenced in a study of vaccination effects on CD4 cells after COVID-19. Data came from immunoSEQ multiplex PCR; TCRdb stores just in-frame clones and leaves some out. The sample consists of about 71,000 clones, over 65% of them appearing once. No antigen has been assigned to these receptors. Prior to sequencing, the ViraFEST assay stimulated PBMC with viral peptide pools, which expanded the antigen-specific CD4+ T cells. Isolating CD4+ T cells followed approximately 10 days of culture. Prior SARS-CoV-2 infection was absent in the vaccine recipients, as shown by negative nucleocapsid antibodies. This specimen was CD4+ T cells from PBMCs cultured with HCoV-OC43 spike peptides, taken before COVID-19 vaccination. Subset of the sample: HCoV-OC43 spike overlapping peptide pool stimulation. The origin of the receptors is a human donor who received a COVID-19 vaccine.

This clone was detected only a few times. V gene TRBV5-1 combines with J gene TRBJ1-1; D gene uncertain. The V end lost 0 bases, the J end lost 0 bases, and 12 bases lay between the germline ends. Germline-derived CDR1 and CDR2 are SGHRS and YFSETQ. The CDR3 extends over 16 amino acids. The CDR3 is CASSLEAGELNTEAFF. The CDR3 region has the DNA TGCGCCAGCAGCTTGGAGGCAGGTGAACTGAACACTGAAGCTTTCTTT.

This chain links TRBV6-5 with TRBJ1-4, with D uncertain. CDR1 and CDR2 (germline): MNHEY, SVGAGI. V shed 2 bases and J shed 4 bases, with 5 bases lying between them. CDR3 length: 13 residues. The CDR3 is CASSYSSNEKLFF. The CDR3 coding sequence is TGTGCCAGCAGTTACAGCAGTAATGAAAAACTGTTTTTT.

The CDR3 DNA is TGTGCCACCAGCAGAGACCCCAGCTCCTACAATGAGCAGTTCTTC. Its translation: CATSRDPSSYNEQFF. This sequence joins TRBV15 and TRBJ2-1, with D hard to call. V was pared by 0 bases and J by 0 bases, with 6 bases between. Germline V gene lookup returns CDR1 LNHNV and CDR2 YYDKDF (reference sequence). There are 15 residues in the CDR3.

This chain joins TRBV7-2 and TRBJ2-1; 11 bases are a match to TRBD2. With 3 bases clipped from V and 5 bases from J, the junction kept 6 bases outside the gene matches. The length of the CDR3 is 16 residues. Per the germline V gene, CDR1 is SGHTA and CDR2 is FQGNSA. CDR3: CASSFSSGGLDNEQFF. DNA for the CDR3: TGTGCCAGCAGCTTTTCTAGCGGGGGGTTGGACAATGAGCAGTTCTTC.

This clone was picked up one time. The V and J genes are TRBV6-1 and TRBJ1-2, with TRBD1 matching over 10 bases. The CDR3 covers 15 residues. Germline CDR1 is MNHNS and CDR2 is SASEGT. V lost 4 bases, J lost 5 bases, and 7 bases stayed unmatched. The CDR3 coding sequence is TGTGCCAGCAGTGGAGAAGGGACAGGGGAGTATGGCTACACCTTC. Its protein product is CASSGEGTGEYGYTF.

This sequence joins TRBV10-1 and TRBJ2-1; 9 bases are shared with TRBD2. The CDR3 has 14 residues. Germline values: CDR1 WNHNN, CDR2 SYGVQD (reference sequence). J lost 5 bases, V lost 6 bases, and 5 bases had no gene match. The DNA for the CDR3 is TGCGCCAGCAGGAGCGGGGGGATCCACAATGAGCAGTTCTTC. Its protein product is CASRSGGIHNEQFF.

The chain employs TRBV6-1 and TRBJ1-4; D remains ambiguous. CDR1 and CDR2 from the germline V gene are MNHNS and SASEGT. The length of the CDR3 is 15 residues. V gave up 8 bases and J gave up 0 bases, with 13 bases separating them. The chain's CDR3 is CASWAQGATNEKLFF. The CDR3, as DNA: TGTGCCAGCTGGGCACAAGGAGCAACTAATGAAAAACTGTTTTTT.

The rearrangement uses TRBV7-3 and TRBJ2-5, with D perhaps TRBD1 or TRBD2 (5 bases each). The CDR3 runs to 14 residues. CDR1 SGHTA and CDR2 FQGTGA come from the germline V gene. V lost 5 bases and J 3 bases, leaving 13 bases between the germline ends. CDR3 protein: CASSPGTSKETQYF. CDR3 DNA sequence: TGTGCCAGCAGCCCCGGGACCAGCAAAGAGACCCAGTACTTC.

This clone has a handful of counts. The J gene is TRBJ1-5, the V gene TRBV19; 9 bases fit TRBD1. This CDR3 has 16 amino acids. Germline values: CDR1 LNHDA, CDR2 SQIVND (reference sequence). J was trimmed by 3 bases and V by 3 bases; bases with no gene match: 6. Here the CDR3 DNA reads TGTGCCAGTAGTATCCTAGGGACAGGGAACAATCAGCCCCAGCATTTT. Translation gives CASSILGTGNNQPQHF.

This clone was counted only a few times. The genes are TRBV3-1 (or the pseudogene TRBV3-2) and TRBJ2-7; D tentatively fits TRBD1 or TRBD2 (6 bases each). V was shortened by 0 bases and J by 3 bases, with 12 bases between the two germline ends. There are 15 residues in the CDR3. Germline-derived CDR1 and CDR2 are LGHDT and YNNKEL (reference sequence). CDR3: CASSQDTGAIYEQYV. The CDR3 DNA reads TGTGCCAGCAGCCAAGATACGGGGGCGATCTACGAGCAGTACGTC.

The chain has TRBV6-5 and TRBJ2-5, with a possible D match to TRBD2 (6 bases). The CDR3 has 13 amino acids. With 7 bases removed from V and 4 bases from J, the gap between germline ends came to 13 bases. Germline V gives CDR1 MNHEY, CDR2 SVGAGI. The CDR3 DNA follows: TGTGCCAGCAAGTTCCAGGGAGGAGAGACCCAGTACTTC. Its protein product is CASKFQGGETQYF.

The rearrangement links TRBV6-2 or TRBV6-3 to TRBJ1-5; TRBD1 is a possible D gene (5 bases). The germline V and J ends were trimmed by 7 bases and 7 bases, with 23 bases remaining between them. Germline V gene lookup returns CDR1 MNHEY and CDR2 SVGEGT. The CDR3 spans 16 residues. CDR3 in DNA: TGTGCCAGCACCCCCCTGGGAGGGGTTCAGGGCCAGCCCCAGCATTTT. As protein: CASTPLGGVQGQPQHF.

The J gene is TRBJ2-3, the V gene TRBV6-4; D is unclear. Germline V CDR1 and CDR2: MRHNA, SNTAGT. The length of the CDR3 is 11 residues. The ends were cut back, 2 bases at V and 7 bases at J, with 4 bases in the middle. The CDR3 DNA reads as TGTGCCAGCAGTGACGAGTATACGCAGTATTTT. Protein: CASSDEYTQYF.

This chain joins TRBV6-4 and TRBJ1-2, with TRBD1 identical over 10 bases. This CDR3 has 16 amino acids. Germline V gene lookup returns CDR1 MRHNA and CDR2 SNTAGT. V lost 6 bases to trimming and J lost 6 bases; unmatched junction nucleotides: 13. CDR3 nucleotides: TGTGCCAGCAGACTATTTCCGGGACAGGGGAAGGATGGCTACACCTTC. It encodes CASRLFPGQGKDGYTF.

V gene TRBV6-5 combines with J gene TRBJ2-2; 12 bases are a match to TRBD1. This CDR3 contains 15 residues. Germline lookup yields CDR1 MNHEY and CDR2 SVGAGI. J was trimmed by 7 bases and V by 6 bases; bases with no gene match: 6. The CDR3 nucleotides are TGTGCCAGCAGCGCCGGGACAGGGGGCGGCGGGGAGCTGTTTTTT. Amino acids: CASSAGTGGGGELFF.

J is TRBJ2-4 and V is TRBV7-9; possible D gene TRBD2, 5 bases. CDR3 length: 14 residues. CDR1 SEHNR and CDR2 FQNEAQ come from the germline V gene (reference sequence). Trimming cost V 2 bases and J 4 bases, with 9 bases left between them. CDR3 sequence (DNA): TGTGCCAGCAGCTTACCGGGGTCTAAAAACATTCAGTACTTC. Translating it yields CASSLPGSKNIQYF.

The CDR3, as DNA: TGTGCCAGCAGCCCCTACCCAGGAGCGGGGGCCCTCTACGAGCAGTACGTC. Encoded protein: CASSPYPGAGALYEQYV. The chain has TRBV5-6 and TRBJ2-7, with TRBD2 matching 8 bases. Germline CDR1 and CDR2: SGHDT and YYEEEE. The V gene end was trimmed by 4 bases and the J gene end by 3 bases; junction bases not matched to a gene: 15. The CDR3 is 17 amino acids.

This clone was found once. The CDR3 loop reads CASSYSEPYGYTF. CDR3 DNA: TGCGCCAGCAGCTATTCGGAACCCTATGGCTACACCTTC. The V gene is TRBV5-1, the J gene TRBJ1-2; D not certain. Trimming left V 3 bases short and J 4 bases short, with 10 bases between. CDR1 and CDR2 (germline): SGHRS, YFSETQ. The CDR3 extends over 13 amino acids.

The chain joins TRBV3-1 (or the pseudogene TRBV3-2) to TRBJ1-1; D gene unclear. With 10 bases removed from V and 1 base from J, the gap between germline ends came to 13 bases. The CDR3 runs 13 residues. The germline CDR1 and CDR2 sequences are LGHDT and YNNKEL (reference sequence). CDR3 region: CATTRARNTEAFF. In DNA, the CDR3 is TGTGCCACCACTCGGGCCAGGAACACTGAAGCTTTCTTT.

The gene calls are TRBV5-1 and TRBJ2-5, with D tentatively TRBD2 (5 bases). CDR3 size: 16 residues. V was clipped by 0 bases and J by 2 bases, with 14 bases between them. Germline V gene sequence: CDR1 SGHRS, CDR2 YFSETQ. CDR3 DNA: TGCGCCAGCAGCTTGGCTGGCCCCGGACTTCAAGAGACCCAGTACTTC. It is translated as CASSLAGPGLQETQYF.

The J gene is TRBJ2-2, the V gene TRBV5-1; 12 nucleotides align to TRBD2. Germline V lookup: CDR1 SGHRS, CDR2 YFSETQ. The CDR3 totals 16 residues. V dropped 0 bases and J dropped 4; count of bases not matched to a gene: 1. The CDR3 loop is CASSLGLAGVTGELFF. Here the CDR3 DNA reads TGCGCCAGCAGCTTGGGACTAGCGGGGGTCACCGGGGAGCTGTTTTTT. The complete variable domain, with remaining parts taken from reference TRBV5-1 and TRBJ2-2, reads KAGVTQTPRYLIKTRGQQVTLSCSPISGHRSVSWYQQTPGQGLQFLFEYFSETQRNKGNFPGRFSGRQFSNSRSEMNVSTLELGDSALYLCASSLGLAGVTGELFFGEGSRLTVL.

The V gene is TRBV12-3 or TRBV12-4, the J gene TRBJ1-1; D unclear. This CDR3 is 13 amino acids long. V was pared by 6 bases and J by 0 bases, with 8 bases between. Here the CDR3 reads CASRPSMNTEAFF. CDR3 sequence (DNA): TGTGCCAGCAGACCCAGCATGAACACTGAAGCTTTCTTT.

This clone has only a few counts. This chain uses TRBV5-1 with TRBJ1-2, with 8 bases matching TRBD1. V shed 4 bases and J 4 bases; nucleotides not matched to a gene: 6. The germline V gene has CDR1 SGHRS and CDR2 YFSETQ. The CDR3 contains 14 residues. The CDR3 sequence: CASSLDRAGYGYTF. The CDR3, as DNA: TGCGCCAGCAGCCTGGACAGGGCGGGCTATGGCTACACCTTC.

V gene TRBV5-1 combines with J gene TRBJ1-1; D gene ambiguous. V was trimmed by 0 bases and J by 1 base, leaving 10 bases between them. Germline CDR1 is SGHRS and CDR2 is YFSETQ. This CDR3 region has 15 residues. The CDR3 sequence: CASSLAILSNTEAFF. The DNA of the CDR3 is TGCGCCAGCAGCTTGGCCATTCTCTCGAACACTGAAGCTTTCTTT.